Below, 14 T cell receptor beta chains from the same sample are listed, as sequenced in a study of radiotherapy plus CTLA-4 blockade in lung cancer. Assay used: immunoSEQ multiplex PCR; TCRdb lists only in-frame clones, some missing. The sample lists 35,000 to 45,000 clones, about 70% occurring once. Specimen: peripheral blood, collected from a patient treated with radiotherapy plus ipilimumab. The receptors were sampled from a human donor with non-small cell lung cancer who had a partial response to radiotherapy plus ipilimumab.

The CDR3 spells CASSPGRGNEQYF. The CDR3 nucleotides are TGTGCCAGCAGCCCGGGACGGGGGAACGAGCAGTACTTC. The V gene is TRBV7-6, the J gene TRBJ2-5; TRBD2 might be the D (6 bases). Judging by the DNA end, TRBJ2-7 fits better; the J call may be wrong. The CDR3 sequence is 13 residues long. CDR1 and CDR2 from the germline V gene are SGHVS and FNYEAQ.

The chain carries TRBV5-1 and TRBJ2-5; possibly TRBD2 for D (5 bases). Near its end, the DNA agrees better with TRBJ2-7, so the J call may be wrong. The CDR3 has 13 residues. Germline CDR1 is SGHRS and CDR2 is YFSETQ. CDR3 residues: CASNKGDVYEQYF. The CDR3 DNA reads TGCGCCAGCAATAAGGGAGATGTCTACGAGCAGTACTTC.

The chain links TRBV29-1 to TRBJ1-2; perhaps TRBD1 as D (6 bases). CDR1 SQVTM and CDR2 ANQGSEA come from the germline V gene. The CDR3 loop spans 15 amino acids. The V gene lost 7 bases and the J gene lost 1 base, with 19 bases spanning the gap. The CDR3 coding sequence is TGCAGCGCGGATCGTATGAACAGGGTTAACTATGGCTACACCTTC. It codes for CSADRMNRVNYGYTF.

This chain joins TRBV14 and TRBJ2-3; D might be TRBD2 (6 bases). The CDR3 contains 14 residues. Trimming removed 5 bases at V and 8 bases at J, with 17 bases between. Germline V lookup: CDR1 SGHDN, CDR2 FVKESK. CDR3 residues: CASSRIRRVGTQYF. Written as DNA, the CDR3 is TGTGCCAGCAGCAGGATTCGGAGGGTCGGTACGCAGTATTTT.

The rearrangement uses TRBV9 and TRBJ1-2; no definite D call. CDR3 size: 16 residues. Germline CDR1 and CDR2: SGDLS and YYNGEE. V dropped 5 bases and J dropped 1 base, with 18 bases sitting between them. The CDR3 bases are TGTGCCAGCAGTGTGGATAGGGTAGGGAGTAACTATGGCTACACCTTC. This gives the protein CASSVDRVGSNYGYTF.

The V gene is TRBV7-3, the J gene TRBJ2-7; 9 bases are a match to TRBD2. Germline lookup yields CDR1 SGHTA and CDR2 FQGTGA. The length of the CDR3 is 12 residues. The V and J ends lost 11 bases and 3 bases, in that order; junction bases with no gene match: 5. CDR3 DNA: TGTGCCTTAGTACTAGCGGGCTACGAGCAGTACTTC. Translated: CALVLAGYEQYF.

This rearrangement joins TRBV5-6 to TRBJ2-2, with 7 bases that match TRBD2. The CDR3 contains 17 residues. The trim removed 4 bases at V and 8 bases at J, leaving 17 bases unmatched. Germline CDR1 and CDR2: SGHDT and YYEEEE. CDR3 sequence: CASSVALTSVPTGELFF. The CDR3 DNA reads as TGTGCCAGCAGCGTAGCTCTCACTAGCGTACCGACAGGGGAGCTGTTTTTT.

This chain joins TRBV6-5 and TRBJ2-1, with D possibly matching TRBD2 (6 bases). The CDR3 length is 13 residues. CDR1 and CDR2 from the germline V gene are MNHEY and SVGAGI. V was shortened by 2 bases and J by 8 bases, with 10 bases between the two germline ends. The CDR3 DNA sequence: TGTGCCAGCAGTTACGGGTCGGGAGATGAGCAGTTCTTC. This sequence encodes CASSYGSGDEQFF.

The chain employs TRBV18 and TRBJ2-2; 7 nucleotides agree with TRBD2. The trim removed 3 bases at V and 8 bases at J, leaving 9 bases unmatched. Germline loops: CDR1 KGHSH, CDR2 LQKENI. The CDR3 contains 15 residues. CDR3 protein: CASSPPLGGTGELFF. In nucleotides, the CDR3 is TGTGCCAGCTCACCCCCCCTGGGGGGGACTGGGGAGCTGTTTTTT.

The chain has TRBV6-1 and TRBJ2-2; D might be TRBD1 (6 bases). Trimming took off 4 bases at V and 6 bases at J, with 18 bases between the two ends. The germline CDR1 and CDR2 sequences are MNHNS and SASEGT. CDR3 length: 16 amino acids. Written as DNA, the CDR3 is TGTGCCAGCAGTGCCTTCCGCAGGGGCGCGGCCGGGGAGCTGTTTTTT. Its translation: CASSAFRRGAAGELFF.

This clone was seen a few times. The J gene is TRBJ1-2, the V gene TRBV6-1; 7 bases are a match to TRBD1. With V trimmed by 6 bases and J by 6 bases, 10 bases remained unmatched. The CDR3 extends over 14 amino acids. CDR1 is MNHNS and CDR2 is SASEGT in the germline V gene. CDR3 loop: CASSLDRDPDGYTF. In nucleotides, the CDR3 is TGTGCCAGCAGCCTCGACAGGGATCCGGATGGCTACACCTTC.

The CDR3 DNA reads TGTGCCAGTAAGGGGTCTCCGGGCAGCACAGATACGCAGTATTTT. Translated, it gives CASKGSPGSTDTQYF. The chain links TRBV19 to TRBJ2-3, with D possibly being TRBD1 (5 bases). V was clipped by 7 bases and J by 0 bases, with 14 bases between them. CDR1 is LNHDA, CDR2 SQIVND, per germline (reference sequence). CDR3 size: 15 residues.

Only a few counts were recorded for this clone. The genes are TRBV10-2 and TRBJ1-1, with 9 bases fitting TRBD1. Trimming took 3 bases from V and 5 from J; bases not matched to a gene: 7. The V gene's germline CDR1 is WSHSY and CDR2 SAAADI. The CDR3 totals 15 residues. The DNA of the CDR3 is TGCGCCAGCAGTGACCCGACAGGGGGACGAACTGAAGCTTTCTTT. Translated, it gives CASSDPTGGRTEAFF.

The chain combines TRBV28 with TRBJ2-1, with 14 bases identical to TRBD2. With 6 bases clipped from V and 4 bases from J, the junction kept 17 bases outside the gene matches. Germline CDR1 MDHEN, CDR2 SYDVKM. The CDR3 is 20 amino acids. DNA for the CDR3: TGTGCCAGCAGAACGGTGACGACTAGCGGGAGGGCCCAGCGTTACAATGAGCAGTTCTTC. As protein: CASRTVTTSGRAQRYNEQFF.